One sample yielded the 16 T cell receptor beta chains listed below, sequenced in a study of blood T cell repertoires in COVID-19. The data were produced by immunoSEQ multiplex PCR, yet TCRdb's version contains in-frame clones alone and is incomplete. This table holds about 23,000 clones, about 90% found once. The sequencing sample was made of peripheral blood. These receptors originate from an elderly woman with active COVID-19.

The chain employs TRBV7-6 and TRBJ1-3, with a tentative D call TRBD1 (6 bases). Germline V gene data show CDR1 as SGHVS and CDR2 as FNYEAQ. CDR3 length: 14 amino acids. V was trimmed by 5 bases and J by 6 bases, leaving 14 bases between them. CDR3 coding DNA: TGTGCCAGCAGCCCCAGGGGAATCGAAAACACCATATATTTT. Its protein is CASSPRGIENTIYF.

V gene TRBV27 combines with J gene TRBJ1-6; TRBD1 matches at 7 bases. Germline-derived CDR1 and CDR2 are MNHEY and SMNVEV (reference sequence). CDR3 size: 18 residues. J was trimmed by 7 bases and V by 5 bases; bases with no gene match: 17. CDR3 nucleotide sequence: TGTGCCAGCAGTCCTTGGCGGAGGGGGCTCTCTGGCAATTCACCCCTCCACTTT. The encoded protein is CASSPWRRGLSGNSPLHF.

The chain employs TRBV11-1 and TRBJ2-7, with D maybe TRBD1 (7 bases). V was pared by 2 bases and J by 6 bases, with 11 bases between. Germline assignment: CDR1 SGHAT and CDR2 FQDESV (reference sequence). There are 13 residues in the CDR3. The CDR3 DNA follows: TGTGCCAGCAGCTTAAACAGGGGAGGCGAGCAGTACTTC. Protein product: CASSLNRGGEQYF.

The gene calls are TRBV6-6 and TRBJ2-5; 8 nucleotides line up with TRBD1. This CDR3 contains 12 residues. CDR1 is MNHNY, CDR2 SVGAGI, per germline (reference sequence). V was clipped by 6 bases and J by 5 bases; unmatched bases: 2. The chain's CDR3 is CASRTGEETQYF. Written as DNA, the CDR3 is TGTGCCAGCAGGACAGGGGAGGAGACCCAGTACTTC.

In regard to this clone: The CDR3 carries no conserved terminal phenylalanine or tryptophan, so it likely arises from a read error. The limits of the CDR3 on the DNA are not certain, so only TCRdb's listed CDR3 is given. The chain uses TRBV10-3 and TRBJ2-7; the tabulated D call, TRBD2, remains unverified against the DNA. Germline CDR1 and CDR2: ENHRY and SYGVKD. The CDR3 region is 10 residues in length, termini included. CDR3 sequence: CAISGRNGAL.

The genes are TRBV18 and TRBJ1-2; 7 bases match TRBD1. This CDR3 comprises 15 residues. Per the germline V gene, CDR1 is KGHSH and CDR2 is LQKENI. Germline trimming cut 2 bases from V and 4 bases from J; bases unmatched to any gene: 7. The CDR3 DNA follows: TGTGCCAGCTCACCAGGGCCGGGACAGACCTATGGCTACACCTTC. Translating gives CASSPGPGQTYGYTF. Variable domain in full (rest from reference TRBV18 and TRBJ1-2): NAGVMQNPRHLVRRRGQEARLRCSPMKGHSHVYWYRQLPEEGLKFMVYLQKENIIDESGMPKERFSAEFPKEGPSILRIQQVVRGDSAAYFCASSPGPGQTYGYTFGSGTRLTVV.

This chain links TRBV6-5 with TRBJ2-1, with D uncertain. Per germline, CDR1 MNHEY and CDR2 SVGAGI. This CDR3 comprises 12 residues. The ends were cut back, 5 bases at V and 7 bases at J, with 9 bases in the middle. The CDR3 loop reads CASSSPLNEQFF. CDR3 in DNA: TGTGCCAGCAGTAGCCCTTTGAATGAGCAGTTCTTC.

In this sample, this clone turned up a few times. The CDR3 nucleotides read TGTGCCAGCAGCTCTGGACAGGGCATACTGGAGCAGTACTTC. Encoded protein: CASSSGQGILEQYF. J is TRBJ2-7 and V is TRBV5-6; 8 bases agree with TRBD1. J lost 7 bases, V lost 3 bases, and 9 bases had no gene match. CDR1 SGHDT and CDR2 YYEEEE come from the germline V gene. The CDR3 runs to 14 residues.

The chain has TRBV10-3 and TRBJ2-3, with TRBD2 matching 14 bases. Germline CDR1 reads ENHRY; CDR2 reads SYGVKD. The CDR3 contains 14 residues. As DNA, the CDR3 is TGTGGCGCCTCGACTAGCGGGGGGGCCAACACGCAGTATTTT. Translated: CGASTSGGANTQYF.

The V gene is TRBV7-2, the J gene TRBJ1-1, with D perhaps TRBD1 (5 bases). Germline values: CDR1 SGHTA, CDR2 FQGNSA. CDR3 length equals 13 residues. Trimming pared 7 bases from V and 8 bases from J, leaving 17 bases between. DNA of the CDR3: TGTGCCAGCACCCCTGGTGGGGGGTCCGAAGCTTTCTTT. Its translation is CASTPGGGSEAFF.

The V call is TRBV10-3, the J call TRBJ2-3; 12 nucleotides align to TRBD2. Trimming at V came to 4 bases and at J to 7 bases, leaving 3 bases not matched to a gene. The germline gives CDR1 ENHRY, CDR2 SYGVKD. This CDR3 spans 14 amino acids. CDR3: CAISVGLAGHTQYF. The CDR3 bases are TGTGCCATCAGTGTAGGACTAGCGGGGCATACGCAGTATTTT.

The CDR3 DNA reads as TGCGCCAGCAGCCAACAGGGACTAAGCACCCCAGATACGCAGTATTTT. This gives the protein CASSQQGLSTPDTQYF. This chain connects TRBV4-1 to TRBJ2-3; 7 bases map to TRBD2. J gave up 4 bases and V 2 bases, and 9 bases lay outside the gene matches. There are 16 residues in the CDR3. Germline V gene lookup returns CDR1 MGHRA and CDR2 YSYEKL.

The chain links TRBV3-1 (or the pseudogene TRBV3-2) to TRBJ1-4; D call uncertain. Between the trimmed V and J ends, which lost 6 bases and 11 bases, there was a span of 19 bases. The CDR3 contains 14 residues. Germline-derived CDR1 and CDR2 are LGHDT and YNNKEL (reference sequence). As DNA, the CDR3 is TGTGCCAGCAGTCCGGGAGGAGGGCGCGGGAAACTGTTTTTT. It yields the protein CASSPGGGRGKLFF.

The CDR3: CARGWGTGVAGLYGYTF. DNA for the CDR3: TGTGCCAGAGGTTGGGGGACAGGGGTTGCGGGGCTATATGGCTACACCTTC. The chain employs TRBV2 and TRBJ1-2; 10 nucleotides align to TRBD1. The V and J ends lost 9 bases and 5 bases, in that order; junction bases with no gene match: 18. The CDR3 consists of 17 residues. The V gene's germline CDR1 is SNHLY and CDR2 FYNNEI.

The chain joins TRBV18 to TRBJ1-6; 7 bases line up with TRBD1. The V gene's germline CDR1 is KGHSH and CDR2 LQKENI. This CDR3 comprises 16 residues. V trimming: 6 bases; J trimming: 5 bases; junction bases outside the gene matches: 10. The CDR3 sequence is CASSVDRVPNNSPLHF. The CDR3 nucleotides are TGTGCCAGCTCCGTTGACAGGGTGCCTAATAATTCACCCCTCCACTTT.

This clone was observed once. V usage is TRBV7-2 and J usage is TRBJ2-3; TRBD2 agrees at 12 bases. The CDR3 loop spans 18 amino acids. Unmatched junction bases numbered 5, after V lost 1 base and J lost 0 bases. Per the germline V gene, CDR1 is SGHTA and CDR2 is FQGNSA. CDR3 amino acids: CASSLGLAGVPSTDTQYF. Written as DNA, the CDR3 is TGTGCCAGCAGCTTAGGACTAGCGGGGGTACCCAGCACAGATACGCAGTATTTT.